This T cell receptor beta chain was identified during a study of T cells after yellow fever vaccination. In its sample, this clonotype was seen a few times. TCRdb passed the 5' RACE reads through MiXCR, listing each CDR3 protein once. This table holds 500,000 to 650,000 distinct CDR3 sequences, around 16% found once. Germline V lookup: CDR1 SNHLY, CDR2 FYNNEI. Trimming removed 7 bases from V and 9 bases from J; junction bases left unmatched: 4. CDR3 length equals 13 residues. Sample: PBMCs, taken less than 6 days after the first yellow fever vaccination. This TCR was sampled from a man aged 18 to 30 who received the YFV17D yellow fever vaccine. The genes are TRBV2 and TRBJ2-1; 12 positions match TRBD2. The CDR3 DNA reads as TGTGCCAGCACCGGACTAGCGGGGAGTGAGCAGTTCTTC. Its translation: CASTGLAGSEQFF.